This T cell receptor (beta chain) was captured by sequencing in a study of T cell repertoires in cytomegalovirus infection. MiXCR, applied by TCRdb to the reads, yields one record per CDR3 protein. The data show 650,000 to 850,000 distinct CDR3 sequences, about 29% seen once. In regard to this clonotype: Its antigen is unknown. Its ends do not fully match the called genes, so a read error is possible.

Germline V gene sequence: CDR1 LGHNT, CDR2 FRNRAP. CDR3 length: 14 amino acids. The sample consisted of cultured CD8+ T cells from PBMCs, taken from culture after CMV antigen stimulation. This TCR was recovered from a human donor in good health (CMV status not recorded). Some clones in this sample may be carry-over from other donors' samples. J is TRBJ1-1 and V is TRBV12-5, with TRBD1 matching 10 bases. CDR3 protein: CASAGTGVDTGAFF. DNA for the CDR3: TGTGCTAGTGCCGGGACAGGGGTTGACACTGGAGCTTTCTTT.